This record concerns one T cell receptor (beta chain) sequence. Clones were sequenced by immunoSEQ multiplex PCR, and TCRdb holds only the in-frame ones, with some missing. The sample has about 130,000 clones, almost 85% seen once; the top ten hold approximately 12%. The CDR3 has 15 amino acids. The germline V gene has CDR1 SNHLY and CDR2 FYNNEI. With 6 bases removed from V and 3 bases from J, the gap between germline ends came to 12 bases. This sample is drawn from a study of blood T cell repertoires in COVID-19. Background on the study: From T cells, B-cell-depleted T cells, or PBMCs came the material, which was cDNA or gDNA.

This TCR was sampled from a woman under 40 who had recovered from COVID-19. The sequencing input was peripheral blood. The J gene is TRBJ1-6, the V gene TRBV2, with D perhaps TRBD1 (5 bases). The CDR3 bases are TGTGCCAGCAGCAGTCGAGACAGCTATAATTCACCCCTCCACTTT. Protein: CASSSRDSYNSPLHF.